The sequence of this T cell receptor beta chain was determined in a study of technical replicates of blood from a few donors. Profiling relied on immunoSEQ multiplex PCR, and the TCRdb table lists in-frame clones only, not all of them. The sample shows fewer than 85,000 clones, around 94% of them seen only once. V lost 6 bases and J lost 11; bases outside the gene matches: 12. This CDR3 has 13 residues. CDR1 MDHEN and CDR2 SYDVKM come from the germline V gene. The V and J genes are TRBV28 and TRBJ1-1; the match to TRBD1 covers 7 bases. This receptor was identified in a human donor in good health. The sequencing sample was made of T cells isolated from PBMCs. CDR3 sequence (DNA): TGTGCCAGCAGCCCCCGGACAGGTATGCGCGCTTTCTTT. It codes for CASSPRTGMRAFF.